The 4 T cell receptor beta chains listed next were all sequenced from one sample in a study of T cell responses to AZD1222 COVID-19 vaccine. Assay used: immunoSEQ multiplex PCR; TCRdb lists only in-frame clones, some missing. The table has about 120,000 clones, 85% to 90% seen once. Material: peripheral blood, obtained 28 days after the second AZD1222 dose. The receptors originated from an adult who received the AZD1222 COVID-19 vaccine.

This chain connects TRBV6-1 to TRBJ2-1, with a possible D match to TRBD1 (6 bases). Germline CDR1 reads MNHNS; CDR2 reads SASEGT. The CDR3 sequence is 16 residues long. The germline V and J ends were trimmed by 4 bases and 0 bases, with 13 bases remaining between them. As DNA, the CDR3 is TGTGCCAGCAGTGCATGGGACAAGAGCTCCTACAATGAGCAGTTCTTC. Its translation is CASSAWDKSSYNEQFF.

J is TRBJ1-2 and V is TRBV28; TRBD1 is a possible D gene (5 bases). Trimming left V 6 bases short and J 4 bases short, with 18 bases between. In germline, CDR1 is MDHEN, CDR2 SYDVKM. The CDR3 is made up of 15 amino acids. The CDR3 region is CASSPTGDATYGYTF. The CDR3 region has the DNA TGTGCCAGCAGCCCAACAGGAGACGCCACCTATGGCTACACCTTC.

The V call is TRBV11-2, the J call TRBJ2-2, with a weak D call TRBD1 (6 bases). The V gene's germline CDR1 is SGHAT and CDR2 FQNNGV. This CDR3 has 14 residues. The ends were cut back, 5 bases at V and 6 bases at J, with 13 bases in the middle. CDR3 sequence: CASSINRVAGELFF. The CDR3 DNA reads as TGTGCCAGCAGCATAAACAGGGTGGCCGGGGAGCTGTTTTTT.

The CDR3 nucleotides are TGTGCCAGCAGCCGTAAGGGCGGGGGGGTCCATGAGCAGTTCTTC. Protein: CASSRKGGGVHEQFF. The rearrangement uses TRBV6-5 and TRBJ2-1; 9 bases are shared with TRBD2. The V segment lost 6 bases and the J segment 8 bases; nucleotides outside the gene matches: 11. In germline, CDR1 is MNHEY, CDR2 SVGAGI. CDR3 length: 15 residues.